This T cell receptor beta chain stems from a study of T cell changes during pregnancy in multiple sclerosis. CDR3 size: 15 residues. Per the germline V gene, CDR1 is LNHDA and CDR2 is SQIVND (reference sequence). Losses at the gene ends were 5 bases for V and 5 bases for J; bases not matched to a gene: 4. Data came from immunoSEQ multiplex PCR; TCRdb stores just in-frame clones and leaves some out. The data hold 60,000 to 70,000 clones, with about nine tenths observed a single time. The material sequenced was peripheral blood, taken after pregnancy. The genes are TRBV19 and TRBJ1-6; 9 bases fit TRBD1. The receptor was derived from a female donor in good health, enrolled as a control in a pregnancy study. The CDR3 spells CASSPRDRDNSPLHF. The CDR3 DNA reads TGTGCCAGTAGTCCGAGGGACAGGGATAATTCACCCCTCCACTTT.